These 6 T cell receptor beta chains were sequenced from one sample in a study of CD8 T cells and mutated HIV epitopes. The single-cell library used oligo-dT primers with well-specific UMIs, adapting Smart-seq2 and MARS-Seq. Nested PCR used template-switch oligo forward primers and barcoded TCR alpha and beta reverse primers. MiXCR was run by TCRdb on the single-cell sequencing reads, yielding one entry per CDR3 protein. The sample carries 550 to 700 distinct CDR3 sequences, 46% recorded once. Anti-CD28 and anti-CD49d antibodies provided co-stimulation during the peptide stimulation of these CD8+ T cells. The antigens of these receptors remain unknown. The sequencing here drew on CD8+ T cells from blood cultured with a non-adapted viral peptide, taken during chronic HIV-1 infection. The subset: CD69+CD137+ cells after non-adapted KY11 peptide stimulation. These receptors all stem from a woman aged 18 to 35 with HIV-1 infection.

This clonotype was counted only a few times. The CDR3 coding sequence is TGCGCCAGCAGCCAAGCTTGGACAGACAACACCGGGGAGCTGTTTTTT. Its translation is CASSQAWTDNTGELFF. This chain joins TRBV4-3 and TRBJ2-2; TRBD1 might be the D (6 bases). Germline V CDR1 and CDR2: LGHNA, YSLEER. This CDR3 contains 16 residues. V dropped 1 base and J dropped 2 bases, with 11 bases sitting between them.

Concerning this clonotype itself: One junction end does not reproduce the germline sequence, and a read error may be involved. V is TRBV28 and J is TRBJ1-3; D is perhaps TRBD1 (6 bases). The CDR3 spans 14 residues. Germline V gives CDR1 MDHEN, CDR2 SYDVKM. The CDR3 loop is CGSRIQGSGNTIYF. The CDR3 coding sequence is TGTGGCAGCAGAATACAGGGCTCTGGAAACACCATATATTTT.

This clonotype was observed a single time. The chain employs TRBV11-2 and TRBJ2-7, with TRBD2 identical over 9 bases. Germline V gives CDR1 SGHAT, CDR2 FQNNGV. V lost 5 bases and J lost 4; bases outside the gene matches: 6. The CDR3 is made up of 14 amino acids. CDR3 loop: CASSPASGIYEQYF. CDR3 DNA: TGTGCCAGCAGCCCGGCTAGCGGGATTTACGAGCAGTACTTC.

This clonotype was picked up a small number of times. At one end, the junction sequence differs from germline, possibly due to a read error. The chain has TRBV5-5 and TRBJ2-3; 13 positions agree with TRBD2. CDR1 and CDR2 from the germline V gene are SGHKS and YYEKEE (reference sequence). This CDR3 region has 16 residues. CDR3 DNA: TGCGCCAGCAGGTCTGGACTAGCGGGGGAGGCAGATACGCAGTATTTT. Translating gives CASRSGLAGEADTQYF.

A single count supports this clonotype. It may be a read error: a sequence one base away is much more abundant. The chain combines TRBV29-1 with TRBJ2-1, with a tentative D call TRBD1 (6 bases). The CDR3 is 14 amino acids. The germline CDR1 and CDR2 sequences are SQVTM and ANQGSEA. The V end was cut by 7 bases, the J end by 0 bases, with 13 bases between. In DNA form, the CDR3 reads TGCAGCGCGGAACAGGGTTTCTCCTACAATGAGCAGTTCTTC. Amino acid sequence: CSAEQGFSYNEQFF.

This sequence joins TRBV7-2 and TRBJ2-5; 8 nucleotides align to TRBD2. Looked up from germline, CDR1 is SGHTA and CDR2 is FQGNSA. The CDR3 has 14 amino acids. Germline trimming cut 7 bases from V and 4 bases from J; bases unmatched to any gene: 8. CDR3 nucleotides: TGTGCCAGCACCCGGGGGGGTGGGCGAGAGACCCAGTACTTC. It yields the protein CASTRGGGRETQYF.